The 19 T cell receptor beta chains presented below share a single source sample, sequenced in a study of tumor-infiltrating lymphocytes in primary liver carcinoma. Starting material for RNA and DNA co-extraction consisted of about 20-32 mg of unsorted bulk tissue. TCR beta cDNA was made from 450 to 550 ng total RNA with a constant-region primer. Libraries covering TCR beta were generated through three nested multiplex PCR rounds (using a slightly modified ARM-PCR). Forward primers for TRBV1-TRBV30 and a C-beta reverse primer served the first two PCR rounds, at around 11 cycles each. Using its own MiXCR run on the multiplex PCR reads, TCRdb lists one record per CDR3 protein. The data show about 97,000 distinct CDR3 sequences, around 71% seen once. Sequencing input: liver tumor tissue from sampling region 2. Described subset: tumor region T2, inferior pole. The receptor source for this set is a woman aged 55-75 years with primary liver carcinoma and hepatitis B virus infection.

A remark on this clonotype: The CDR3 does not end in the conserved phenylalanine or tryptophan, so this is likely a read error. This chain connects TRBV5-1 to TRBJ2-5; 10 bases are shared with TRBD2. This CDR3 comprises 15 residues. Germline V CDR1 and CDR2: SGHRS, YFSETQ. As DNA, the CDR3 is TGCGCCAGCAGCCGGCTAGCGGGAGCGGGAGAGACACAGTACCTC. Translated, it gives CASSRLAGAGETQYL.

As concerns this clonotype: Likely a read error: the CDR3 ends without its conserved phenylalanine or tryptophan. The chain is built from TRBV29-1 and TRBJ2-5; D may be TRBD1 or TRBD2 (6 bases each). This CDR3 spans 12 amino acids. CDR1 and CDR2 (germline): SQVTM, ANQGSEA. Trimming took off 4 bases at V and 4 bases at J, with 10 bases between the two ends. The CDR3 reads CSVGRGTETQYS. As DNA, the CDR3 is TGCAGCGTTGGGAGGGGGACAGAGACCCAGTACTCC.

With regard to this clonotype: Given a much more abundant clone one base away, this may be a read error. The J gene is TRBJ1-1, the V gene TRBV28; the D gene is possibly TRBD1 (6 bases). Germline values: CDR1 MDHEN, CDR2 SYDVKM. CDR3 size: 13 residues. V gave up 6 bases and J gave up 3 bases, with 11 bases separating them. CDR3 bases: TGTGCCAGCAGGATACAGGGTTACACTGAAGCTTTCTTT. Translation: CASRIQGYTEAFF.

As to this clonotype: The germline gene is not matched at one end of the junction; a read error may be the cause. The chain recombines TRBV4-2 with TRBJ2-5; 8 bases are a match to TRBD1. The CDR3 is 15 amino acids. Germline CDR1 LGHNA, CDR2 YNFKEQ. The CDR3: CTSSQDPDREETQYF. CDR3 DNA: TGTACCAGCAGTCAAGATCCGGACAGGGAAGAGACCCAGTACTTC.

Of note for this clonotype: This could be a read error, since a much larger clone is one nucleotide away. The J gene is TRBJ2-4, the V gene TRBV20-1; D not resolved. CDR3 length equals 16 residues. The V end lost 6 bases, the J end lost 1 base, and 19 bases lay between the germline ends. Germline CDR1 is DFQATT and CDR2 is SNEGSKA (reference sequence). The CDR3 loop is CSAPDKFPVAKNIQYF. The CDR3 region has the DNA TGCAGTGCCCCCGACAAATTCCCCGTGGCCAAAAACATTCAGTACTTC.

The chain carries TRBV13 and TRBJ2-7; no definite D call. This CDR3 region has 12 residues. The germline V gene encodes CDR1 PRHDT and CDR2 FYEKMQ (reference sequence). The DNA for the CDR3 is TGTGATAGCAGCTTAACTCCCGGCGAGCAGTACTTC. Encoded protein: CDSSLTPGEQYF.

The V and J genes are TRBV28 and TRBJ2-1; D ambiguous. The CDR3 has 15 residues. From germline, CDR1 is MDHEN and CDR2 SYDVKM. Trimming left V 3 bases short and J 7 bases short, with 16 bases between. The CDR3 protein is CASSLMGGPVNEQFF. DNA for the CDR3: TGTGCCAGCAGTTTGATGGGCGGCCCGGTGAATGAGCAGTTCTTC. Filled out from reference TRBV28 and TRBJ2-1, the complete variable domain reads DVKVTQSSRYLVKRTGEKVFLECVQDMDHENMFWYRQDPGLGLRLIYFSYDVKMKEKGDIPEGYSVSREKKERFSLILESASTNQTSMYLCASSLMGGPVNEQFFGPGTRLTVL.

On this clonotype itself: A junction end diverges from the germline sequence, so it may reflect a read error. The chain recombines TRBV4-1 with TRBJ2-7; D is uncertain. The CDR3 is 13 residues long. Germline V lookup: CDR1 MGHRA, CDR2 YSYEKL. CDR3 protein: CTSSHPNSHEQYF. CDR3 nucleotides: TGCACCAGCAGCCATCCTAACTCCCACGAGCAGTACTTC.

In regard to this clonotype: Sequence at one end of the junction differs from germline and may be a read error. V gene TRBV10-3 combines with J gene TRBJ2-7; D might be TRBD1 (6 bases). Germline V CDR1 and CDR2: ENHRY, SYGVKD. The CDR3 spans 14 residues. The CDR3 coding sequence is TGTGCCATCAAGCGGACAGACGATATCTACGAACAGTACTTC. As protein: CAIKRTDDIYEQYF.

With regard to this clonotype: A much larger clone is a single base away; this may be a read error. The chain has TRBV6-4 and TRBJ2-3; a weak D match, TRBD1 (5 bases). V shed 2 bases and J shed 2 bases, with 11 bases lying between them. The CDR3 covers 15 residues. Germline assignment: CDR1 MRHNA and CDR2 SNTAGT. CDR3 DNA: TGTGCCAGCAGTGACAGTGCAGGGAACACAGATACGCAGTATTTT. Encoded protein: CASSDSAGNTDTQYF.

This clonotype has more than one count but fewer than ten. The conserved closing phenylalanine or tryptophan is absent in this CDR3, likely reflecting a read error. This chain links TRBV11-2 with TRBJ2-4; D may be TRBD2 (5 bases). The CDR3 contains 17 residues. Germline V lookup: CDR1 SGHAT, CDR2 FQNNGV. The CDR3 sequence: CASSLDLGSSARNIQYL. CDR3 sequence (DNA): TGTGCCAGCAGCTTAGATCTAGGGAGCTCAGCCAGAAACATTCAGTACCTC.

The table lists this clonotype with many counts. V usage is TRBV28 and J usage is TRBJ2-4, with TRBD2 identical over 8 bases. There are 17 residues in the CDR3. With V trimmed by 4 bases and J by 3 bases, 11 bases remained unmatched. Germline-derived CDR1 and CDR2 are MDHEN and SYDVKM. CDR3 nucleotide sequence: TGTGCCAGCAGTTCTCCAGGACTAGCCATCAACAAAAACATTCAGTACTTC. Translated, it gives CASSSPGLAINKNIQYF.

A note on this clonotype: A read error may account for a junction end that differs from germline. The J gene is TRBJ1-1, the V gene TRBV6-6, with 7 nucleotides matching TRBD1. CDR1 and CDR2 from the germline V gene are MNHNY and SVGAGI (reference sequence). The CDR3 has 14 residues. The CDR3 DNA is TGTGACAGCAGGCAGGTTACAGGGGACATTGAAGCTTTCTTT. Amino acids: CDSRQVTGDIEAFF.

As concerns this clonotype: At one of its ends the junction is not consistent with the germline gene, which may arise from a read error. The chain recombines TRBV7-8 with TRBJ1-3; D gene ambiguous. Germline V gives CDR1 SGHVS, CDR2 FQNEAQ. The CDR3 totals 15 residues. The CDR3: CASSLFLPTGHTIYF. The CDR3 nucleotides read TGTGCCAGCAGCTTATTCCTACCAACTGGACACACCATATATTTT.

A remark on this clonotype: At one boundary the junction diverges from the germline segment, which might be a read error. The chain combines TRBV6-5 with TRBJ2-1, with 9 bases matching TRBD1. The CDR3 totals 14 residues. Germline V CDR1 and CDR2: MNHEY, SVGAGI. The CDR3 loop reads CASRGQGGYNGQIF. DNA for the CDR3: TGTGCCAGCAGGGGACAGGGAGGCTACAATGGGCAGATCTTC.

On this clonotype itself: A clone one base away is much larger, so this may be a read error. The V gene is TRBV4-1, the J gene TRBJ2-5; 13 positions agree with TRBD2. CDR1 is MGHRA and CDR2 is YSYEKL in the germline V gene. The CDR3 spans 23 residues. The CDR3 loop is CASSPEGLSGLAGYRFRGEIQYF. CDR3 sequence (DNA): TGCGCCAGCAGCCCCGAAGGGCTATCGGGACTAGCGGGGTACAGGTTCAGGGGGGAGATCCAGTACTTC.

Concerning this clonotype: Without the conserved terminal phenylalanine or tryptophan, this CDR3 likely stems from a read error. The chain links TRBV29-1 to TRBJ1-1; D remains unclear. Between the trimmed V and J ends, which lost 4 bases and 0 bases, there was a span of 15 bases. Germline loops: CDR1 SQVTM, CDR2 ANQGSEA. This CDR3 contains 15 residues. CDR3 loop: CSVGPRRSLNTEAFL. The DNA of the CDR3 is TGCAGCGTTGGCCCGAGACGGAGCCTGAACACTGAAGCTTTCCTT.

The J gene is TRBJ1-1, the V gene TRBV28; D is perhaps TRBD1 (5 bases). This CDR3 has 15 amino acids. V was clipped by 8 bases and J by 4 bases, with 20 bases between them. The V gene's germline CDR1 is MDHEN and CDR2 SYDVKM. CDR3 loop: CASGASLGQCTEAFF. The CDR3 DNA reads as TGTGCCAGCGGGGCGTCGCTTGGCCAGTGCACTGAAGCTTTCTTT.

In regard to this clonotype: The conserved phenylalanine or tryptophan is not found at the CDR3 terminus, so this likely reflects a read error. The CDR3 DNA follows: TGTGCCAGCACCTCATCAGCGGGAGCGGGTAATGAGCAGTTCTTA. Its protein product is CASTSSAGAGNEQFL. This chain uses TRBV28 with TRBJ2-1; 8 nucleotides align to TRBD2. Germline CDR1 reads MDHEN; CDR2 reads SYDVKM. The CDR3 has 15 amino acids. Germline trimming cut 7 bases from V and 7 bases from J; bases unmatched to any gene: 12.